Shown below are 23 T cell receptor beta chains from a single sample sequenced in a study of blood T cell repertoires in COVID-19 (dated by TCRdb to the early 2020s). The library was prepared using the immunoSEQ multiplex PCR assay. TCRdb's version of the immuneACCESS table is confined to in-frame rearrangements and falls short of the full clone set. An unresolved V gene accounts for under half of the shortfall where checked; the remainder is of unknown origin. The sample table shows fewer than 50,000 clones, and approximately 80% are seen once. 15% to 20% of the sample is in the top ten clones. The sample comprised peripheral blood. These receptors came from a man between 65 and 80 years old with acute or convalescent COVID-19.

This rearrangement joins TRBV15 to TRBJ2-4; weak D call: TRBD1 (5 bases). The V end lost 0 bases, the J end lost 2 bases, and 11 bases lay between the germline ends. The CDR3 is 16 amino acids. Per germline, CDR1 LNHNV and CDR2 YYDKDF (reference sequence). CDR3 nucleotides: TGTGCCACCAGCAGAGATACCCCAGGGACCAAAAACATTCAGTACTTC. This gives the protein CATSRDTPGTKNIQYF.

In its sample, this clone was seen once. The chain employs TRBV19 and TRBJ2-5, with D hard to call. Trimming took 1 base from V and 0 from J, leaving 6 bases between them. This CDR3 is 14 amino acids long. Germline CDR1 LNHDA, CDR2 SQIVND (reference sequence). The CDR3 DNA is TGTGCCAGTAGTATAGGAACAAACCAAGAGACCCAGTACTTC. Amino acids: CASSIGTNQETQYF.

This clone came up a few times. The V and J genes are TRBV28 and TRBJ1-1, with 8 bases fitting TRBD1. This CDR3 comprises 17 residues. The germline V gene encodes CDR1 MDHEN and CDR2 SYDVKM. The V segment lost 7 bases and the J segment 0 bases; nucleotides outside the gene matches: 13. The CDR3 reads CASNNRDRRPMNTEAFF. The CDR3 DNA sequence: TGTGCCAGCAACAACCGGGACAGGAGACCCATGAACACTGAAGCTTTCTTT.

This chain uses TRBV7-3 with TRBJ2-2; 8 bases map to TRBD2. Germline CDR1 is SGHTA and CDR2 is FQGTGA. J lost 2 bases, V lost 5 bases, and 4 bases had no gene match. This CDR3 has 15 residues. The CDR3, as DNA: TGTGCCAGCAGCCCCGGGGGGGCCAACACCGGGGAGCTGTTTTTT. This sequence encodes CASSPGGANTGELFF. Variable domain in full (rest from reference TRBV7-3 and TRBJ2-2): GAGVSQTPSNKVTEKGKYVELRCDPISGHTALYWYRQSLGQGPEFLIYFQGTGAADDSGLPNDRFFAVRPEGSVSTLKIQRTERGDSAVYLCASSPGGANTGELFFGEGSRLTVL.

The chain has TRBV7-9 and TRBJ2-3; TRBD1 agrees at 7 bases. The trim removed 6 bases at V and 4 bases at J, leaving 13 bases unmatched. Germline CDR1 reads SEHNR; CDR2 reads FQNEAQ (reference sequence). This CDR3 region has 16 residues. DNA of the CDR3: TGTGCCAGCAGATCGGGACAGATCCTGGTCGCAGATACGCAGTATTTT. Translation gives CASRSGQILVADTQYF.

This clone was observed a handful of times. The CDR3 loop is CASRRGPTGELFF. The DNA of the CDR3 is TGTGCCAGCAGGAGGGGGCCTACCGGGGAGCTGTTTTTT. V is TRBV7-2 and J is TRBJ2-2, with 7 nucleotides matching TRBD1. This CDR3 is built from 13 residues. Losses at the gene ends were 6 bases for V and 5 bases for J; bases not matched to a gene: 3. Germline CDR1 is SGHTA and CDR2 is FQGNSA. Together with reference TRBV7-2 and TRBJ2-2, the CDR3 gives the full variable domain: GAGVSQSPSNKVTEKGKDVELRCDPISGHTALYWYRQSLGQGLEFLIYFQGNSAPDKSGLPSDRFSAERTGGSVSTLTIQRTQQEDSAVYLCASRRGPTGELFFGEGSRLTVL.

This clone was picked up a small number of times. This sequence joins TRBV4-3 and TRBJ1-2; D gene uncertain. The CDR3 runs to 16 residues. V was pared by 1 base and J by 0 bases, with 12 bases between. Germline loops: CDR1 LGHNA, CDR2 YSLEER. CDR3 in amino acids: CASSQVRFLANYGYTF. The CDR3 DNA reads TGCGCCAGCAGCCAAGTTCGATTTCTAGCTAACTATGGCTACACCTTC.

A single count supports this clone. The chain employs TRBV7-9 and TRBJ1-4; 11 bases fit TRBD1. V dropped 3 bases and J dropped 7; count of bases not matched to a gene: 4. The germline V gene has CDR1 SEHNR and CDR2 FQNEAQ (reference sequence). The CDR3 is 15 amino acids. The CDR3 protein is CASSFRTGGGEKLFF. CDR3 nucleotides: TGTGCCAGCAGCTTCCGGACAGGGGGCGGTGAAAAACTGTTTTTT.

The chain recombines TRBV15 with TRBJ2-1; D remains ambiguous. The length of the CDR3 is 16 residues. Germline assignment: CDR1 LNHNV and CDR2 YYDKDF (reference sequence). V shed 1 base and J shed 0 bases, with 10 bases lying between them. The DNA of the CDR3 is TGTGCCACCAGCAGAGTCGGAGTCAGCTCCTACAATGAGCAGTTCTTC. The encoded protein is CATSRVGVSSYNEQFF.

The V call is TRBV5-4, the J call TRBJ1-3; 8 bases line up with TRBD1. V trimming: 6 bases; J trimming: 0 bases; junction bases outside the gene matches: 5. This CDR3 is built from 15 residues. The germline V gene has CDR1 SGHNT and CDR2 YYREEE (reference sequence). CDR3 in DNA: TGTGCCAGCACCGGACAGGGAACCTCTGGAAACACCATATATTTT. This translates into CASTGQGTSGNTIYF.

Notes on this clone: This CDR3 is also generated by other DNA sequences in the sample. The chain is built from TRBV30 and TRBJ1-5; TRBD1 is a possible D gene (5 bases). The V end lost 2 bases, the J end lost 3 bases, and 8 bases lay between the germline ends. The germline gives CDR1 GTSNPN, CDR2 SVGIG (reference sequence). The CDR3 extends over 13 amino acids. CDR3 amino acids: CAWSWGDNQPQHF. CDR3 nucleotides: TGTGCCTGGAGTTGGGGGGACAATCAGCCCCAGCATTTT.

V and J are TRBV19 and TRBJ1-5, with D possibly TRBD1 on 5 matching bases. The CDR3 is 17 amino acids. CDR1 is LNHDA and CDR2 is SQIVND in the germline V gene (reference sequence). The V and J ends lost 0 bases and 2 bases respectively, with 14 bases between them. The CDR3 DNA sequence: TGTGCCAGTAGTATAGAGGGCAGGGCGTTAGGCAATCAGCCCCAGCATTTT. Its protein product is CASSIEGRALGNQPQHF.

The chain has TRBV19 and TRBJ2-7; D not resolved. Trimming pared 3 bases from V and 0 bases from J, leaving 9 bases between. CDR3 length: 14 residues. Germline-derived CDR1 and CDR2 are LNHDA and SQIVND (reference sequence). In nucleotides, the CDR3 is TGTGCCAGTAGTATCTTTGGCAACTCCTACGAGCAGTACTTC. Protein product: CASSIFGNSYEQYF.

V usage is TRBV6-1 and J usage is TRBJ1-1; D gene ambiguous. The CDR3 contains 15 residues. CDR1 MNHNS and CDR2 SASEGT come from the germline V gene. Trimming removed 1 base from V and 0 bases from J, with 9 bases in between. CDR3 coding DNA: TGTGCCAGCAGTGAAGTTGGAGTCTTGAACACTGAAGCTTTCTTT. It yields the protein CASSEVGVLNTEAFF.

The chain uses TRBV19 and TRBJ1-1; TRBD1 aligns across 11 bases. Germline CDR1 reads LNHDA; CDR2 reads SQIVND (reference sequence). Trimming cost V 5 bases and J 5 bases; bases outside gene matches: 10. This CDR3 is built from 16 residues. CDR3 sequence reads: CASSPSGTGGRTEAFF. In DNA, the CDR3 is TGTGCCAGTAGTCCGTCCGGGACAGGGGGTCGTACTGAAGCTTTCTTT.

This chain joins TRBV29-1 and TRBJ1-1; D not certain. CDR1 and CDR2 from the germline V gene are SQVTM and ANQGSEA. The CDR3 sequence is 13 residues long. Trimming pared 4 bases from V and 0 bases from J, leaving 9 bases between. CDR3 nucleotide sequence: TGCAGCGTTGTTCCGGGGATGAACACTGAAGCTTTCTTT. The encoded protein is CSVVPGMNTEAFF.

The CDR3: CAIGTGPDGANVLTF. The CDR3 bases are TGTGCCATCGGGACAGGGCCTGATGGGGCCAACGTCCTGACTTTC. The V gene is TRBV10-3, the J gene TRBJ2-6; 9 nucleotides agree with TRBD1. With 8 bases clipped from V and 3 bases from J, the junction kept 5 bases outside the gene matches. The CDR3 contains 15 residues. Germline CDR1 reads ENHRY; CDR2 reads SYGVKD.

The chain joins TRBV2 to TRBJ2-7; D may be TRBD1 (5 bases). The CDR3 is 15 amino acids. The V gene's germline CDR1 is SNHLY and CDR2 FYNNEI. V was cut by 6 bases and J by 2 bases, with 17 bases left in between. The CDR3 here is CASSKDSLSAYEQYF. As DNA, the CDR3 is TGTGCCAGCAGCAAAGACAGTCTCTCCGCCTACGAGCAGTACTTC.

This clone has only a few counts. The chain links TRBV30 to TRBJ1-5; 7 nucleotides match TRBD1. The CDR3 has 14 amino acids. Trimming removed 0 bases from V and 6 bases from J; junction bases left unmatched: 5. Germline loops: CDR1 GTSNPN, CDR2 SVGIG (reference sequence). Here the CDR3 DNA reads TGTGCCTGGAGTGTAGGAGGGGGCGGTCAGCCCCAGCATTTT. Protein product: CAWSVGGGGQPQHF.

The genes are TRBV5-1 and TRBJ2-5; TRBD1 aligns across 7 bases. Per germline, CDR1 SGHRS and CDR2 YFSETQ. V was pared by 3 bases and J by 5 bases, with 10 bases of the junction left unmatched. This CDR3 spans 15 amino acids. For the CDR3, the DNA is TGCGCCAGCAGCTCTGGACTTACAGGGGACGAGACCCAGTACTTC. This encodes CASSSGLTGDETQYF.

The rearrangement joins TRBV3-1 (or the pseudogene TRBV3-2) to TRBJ1-3, with D possibly TRBD1 on 5 matching bases. This CDR3 has 14 amino acids. V was cut by 3 bases and J by 4 bases, with 10 bases left in between. Germline loops: CDR1 LGHDT, CDR2 YNNKEL (reference sequence). The CDR3 nucleotides read TGTGCCAGCAGCCAGCAGGGTACGGGAAACACCATATATTTT. It codes for CASSQQGTGNTIYF.

This clone has just a few counts. J is TRBJ1-1 and V is TRBV7-2; 8 nucleotides agree with TRBD1. The J segment lost 4 bases and the V segment lost 3 bases, leaving 4 bases of the junction unmatched. The CDR3 covers 14 residues. Germline V lookup: CDR1 SGHTA, CDR2 FQGNSA. As DNA, the CDR3 is TGTGCCAGCAGCTTGGACAGGGAGGGCACTGAAGCTTTCTTT. It yields the protein CASSLDREGTEAFF.

The chain couples TRBV11-2 to TRBJ2-7, with TRBD1 matching 9 bases. V shed 1 base, J shed 5 bases, and the junction held 6 bases outside the gene matches. The CDR3 length is 15 residues. Germline V CDR1 and CDR2: SGHAT, FQNNGV. CDR3 nucleotides: TGTGCCAGCAGCTTAGGGGGGACAGGGTTCCACGAGCAGTACTTC. This translates into CASSLGGTGFHEQYF.